This TCR beta chain was obtained from a study of blood T cell repertoires in COVID-19. Overall study context: There were acute and convalescent COVID-19 samples, and they came from the United States, Italy and Spain. T cells, B-cell-depleted T cells, or PBMCs provided the cDNA or gDNA that served as material.

CDR1 is SGHNT, CDR2 YENEEA, per germline. The CDR3 contains 14 residues. The V and J ends lost 0 bases and 2 bases respectively, with 8 bases between them. Source study methods: Amplifying reference gene primers gave estimates of nucleated cell counts. The data were produced by immunoSEQ multiplex PCR, yet TCRdb's version contains in-frame clones alone and is incomplete. For V, J and clone size, that table is used; D and trimming come from the DNA. The profile covers 150,000 to 200,000 clones, with roughly 87% appearing a single time and just under 4% taken by the ten largest. The chain recombines TRBV11-3 with TRBJ2-7; D is perhaps TRBD1 (6 bases). The source is a woman aged 60 to 75 who had recovered from COVID-19. The sequencing sample was made of peripheral blood. CDR3 loop: CASSLEAGAYEQYF. The DNA for the CDR3 is TGTGCCAGCAGCTTAGAGGCAGGGGCCTACGAGCAGTACTTC.